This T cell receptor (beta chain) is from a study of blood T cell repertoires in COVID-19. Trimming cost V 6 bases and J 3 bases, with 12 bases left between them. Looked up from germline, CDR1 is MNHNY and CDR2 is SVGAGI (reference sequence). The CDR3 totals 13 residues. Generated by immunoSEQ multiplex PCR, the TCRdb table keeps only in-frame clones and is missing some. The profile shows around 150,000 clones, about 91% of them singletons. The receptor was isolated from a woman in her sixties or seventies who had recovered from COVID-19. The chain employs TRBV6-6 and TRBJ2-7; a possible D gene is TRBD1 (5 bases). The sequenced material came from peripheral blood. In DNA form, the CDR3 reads TGTGCCAGCAGATCTACAGGAGACTACGAGCAGTACTTC. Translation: CASRSTGDYEQYF.